The 8 T cell receptor beta chains given below trace back to one sample, sequenced in a study of control samples from healthy donors and cancer patients. Clones were sequenced by immunoSEQ multiplex PCR, and TCRdb holds only the in-frame ones, with some missing. The sample lists about 63,000 clones, 85% occurring once. Specimen: blood. The receptors shown here come from a man aged 40-50 years in good health.

The genes are TRBV6-6 and TRBJ1-1; tentatively, D is TRBD1 (6 bases). Trimming took 8 bases from V and 2 from J, leaving 15 bases between them. Per germline, CDR1 MNHNY and CDR2 SVGAGI (reference sequence). CDR3 length equals 14 residues. CDR3 region: CASVNQGPNTEAFF. For the CDR3, the DNA is TGTGCCAGCGTAAACCAGGGGCCTAACACTGAAGCTTTCTTT.

As DNA, the CDR3 is TGTGCCATCAAAGTACAGGGGGAATACAATGAGCAGTTCTTC. Its translation: CAIKVQGEYNEQFF. V gene TRBV10-3 combines with J gene TRBJ2-1, with 8 bases matching TRBD1. The CDR3 extends over 14 amino acids. Unmatched junction bases numbered 6, after V lost 7 bases and J lost 4 bases. CDR1 and CDR2 (germline): ENHRY, SYGVKD.

J is TRBJ2-3 and V is TRBV12-5; D is unclear. The CDR3 contains 13 residues. Germline CDR1 and CDR2: LGHNT and FRNRAP. V lost 0 bases to trimming and J lost 7 bases, with 8 bases between them. The CDR3 DNA is TGTGCTAGTGGTTTGGTATTTTCAAATACGCAGTATTTT. It is translated as CASGLVFSNTQYF.

CDR3 sequence (DNA): TGCGCCAGCAGCCAAGGGGGACAGGGCCATGAAAAACTGTTTTTT. This sequence encodes CASSQGGQGHEKLFF. The chain has TRBV4-3 and TRBJ1-4; 9 bases align to TRBD1. CDR3 size: 15 residues. V dropped 1 base and J dropped 6; count of bases not matched to a gene: 3. Germline V gives CDR1 LGHNA, CDR2 YSLEER.

This sequence joins TRBV28 and TRBJ1-1; possibly TRBD1 for D (6 bases). This CDR3 is 16 amino acids long. Deletions cut 3 bases from V and 5 bases from J, with 19 bases between. Germline values: CDR1 MDHEN, CDR2 SYDVKM. The CDR3 DNA sequence: TGTGCCAGCAGTTTGACTTACGGGGGGCTGGTGACTGAAGCTTTCTTT. Its translation: CASSLTYGGLVTEAFF.

The CDR3 nucleotides are TGTGCCAGCAGTTACTCGACTCCTCCGGACCACACCTTC. This encodes CASSYSTPPDHTF. The rearrangement uses TRBV6-2 or TRBV6-3 and TRBJ1-2; D unclear. The germline V gene has CDR1 MNHEY and CDR2 SVGEGT. Trimming removed 0 bases from V and 12 bases from J, with 14 bases in between. This CDR3 comprises 13 residues.

The chain couples TRBV20-1 to TRBJ2-5; D unclear. Germline V CDR1 and CDR2: DFQATT, SNEGSKA (reference sequence). The CDR3 spans 10 residues. The V gene lost 6 bases and the J gene lost 2 bases, with 4 bases spanning the gap. CDR3 in amino acids: CSAIQETQYF. The CDR3 DNA reads as TGCAGTGCGATACAAGAGACCCAGTACTTC.

The chain carries TRBV6-6 and TRBJ2-7; maybe TRBD1 (5 bases). Germline loops: CDR1 MNHNY, CDR2 SVGAGI (reference sequence). The ends were cut back, 3 bases at V and 2 bases at J, with 8 bases in the middle. The CDR3 has 13 residues. In nucleotides, the CDR3 is TGTGCCAGCAGTTATAGCAGGGCCTACGAGCAGTACTTC. Its translation: CASSYSRAYEQYF.